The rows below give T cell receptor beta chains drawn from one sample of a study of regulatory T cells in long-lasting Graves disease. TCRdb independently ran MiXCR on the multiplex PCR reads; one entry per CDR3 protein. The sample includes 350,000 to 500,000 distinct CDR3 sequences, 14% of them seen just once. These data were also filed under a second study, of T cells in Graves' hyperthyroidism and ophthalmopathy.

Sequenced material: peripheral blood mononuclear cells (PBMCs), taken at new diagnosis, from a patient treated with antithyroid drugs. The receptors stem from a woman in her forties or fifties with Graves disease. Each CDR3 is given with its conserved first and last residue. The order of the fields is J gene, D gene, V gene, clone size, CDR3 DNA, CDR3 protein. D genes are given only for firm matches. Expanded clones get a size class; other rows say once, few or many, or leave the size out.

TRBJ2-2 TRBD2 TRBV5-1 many TGCGCCAGCAGCCAGGGACTAGCCCACACCGGGGAGCTGTTTTTT CASSQGLAHTGELFF
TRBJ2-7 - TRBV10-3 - TGTGCCACCAGCAGTGAGAAGGCAGGGGCCAACGAGCAGTACTTC CATSSEKAGANEQYF
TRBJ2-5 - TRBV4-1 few TGCGCCAGCAGCCAAACTCCGGGCCTTCAAGAGACCCAGTACTTC CASSQTPGLQETQYF
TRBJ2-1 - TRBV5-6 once TGTGCCAGCAGCTTTATTCCGGCGAGTCTGACCTACAATGAGCAGTTCTTC CASSFIPASLTYNEQFF
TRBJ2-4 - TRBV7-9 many TGTGCCAGCAGCTTAGCAGGCGTAAGCCCAGCCAAAAACATTCAGTACTTC CASSLAGVSPAKNIQYF
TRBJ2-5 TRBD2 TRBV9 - TGTGCCAGCAGCGTAACTAGCGGGAACCAAGAGACCCAGTACTTC CASSVTSGNQETQYF
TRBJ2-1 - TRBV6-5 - TGTGCCAGCAGTTTGGTATCGGGAGAAGGGAATGAGCAGTTCTTC CASSLVSGEGNEQFF
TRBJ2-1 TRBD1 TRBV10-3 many TGTGCCACCTTGGGACAGGGGAGGCAGAGCTCCTACAATGAGCAGTTCTTC CATLGQGRQSSYNEQFF
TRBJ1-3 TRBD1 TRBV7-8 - TGTGCCAGCAGCGCAACCGGGACAGGGTTCTCTGGAAACACCATATATTTT CASSATGTGFSGNTIYF
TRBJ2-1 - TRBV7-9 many TGTGCCAGCAGCTTAGGGACTCTCCTATCCTACAATGAGCAGTTCTTC CASSLGTLLSYNEQFF
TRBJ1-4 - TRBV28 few TGTGCCAGCAGTCCGTCCCGGACAATCCTAGGACTGTTTTTT CASSPSRTILGLFF
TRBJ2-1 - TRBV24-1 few TGTGCCACCAGTGAGGGATACAATGAGCAGTTCTTC CATSEGYNEQFF
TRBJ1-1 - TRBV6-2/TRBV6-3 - TGTGCCAGCATTTCAGGGTGGTACACTGAAGCTTTCTTT CASISGWYTEAFF
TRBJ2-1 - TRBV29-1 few TGCAGCGTTAGCCGGGGACATGAGCAGTTCTTC CSVSRGHEQFF
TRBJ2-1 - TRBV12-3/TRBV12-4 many TGTGCCAGCAGGATGGCGGGCTACAATGAGCAGTTCTTC CASRMAGYNEQFF
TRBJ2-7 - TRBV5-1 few TGCGCCAGCAGCTTGGCCCCGGGCACAGCCTACGAGCAGTACTTC CASSLAPGTAYEQYF
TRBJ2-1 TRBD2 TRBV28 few TGTGCCAGCACCCAGGGCGGGAGCTCCTACAATGAGCAGTTCTTC CASTQGGSSYNEQFF
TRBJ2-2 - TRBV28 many TGTGCCAGCAGTTCGGGGACCGGGACACTCACCGGGGAGCTGTTTTTT CASSSGTGTLTGELFF
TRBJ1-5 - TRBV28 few TGTGCCAGCAGTTTAATCAGGGATCAGCCCCAGCATTTT CASSLIRDQPQHF
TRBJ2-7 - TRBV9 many TGTGCCAGCAGCGTAGGATACCTAGGCGACGAGCAGTACTTC CASSVGYLGDEQYF
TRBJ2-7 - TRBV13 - TGTGCCAGCAGCTTAACCAGCGGGACACCCTCCTACGAGCAGTACTTC CASSLTSGTPSYEQYF
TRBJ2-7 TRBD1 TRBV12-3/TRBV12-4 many TGTGCCAGCAGTCCCACGGACAGGGGGGTCCACGAGCAGTACTTC CASSPTDRGVHEQYF
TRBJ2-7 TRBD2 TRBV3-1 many TGTGCCAGCAGCCAAGCCGGGACTAGCGGCTCCTACGAGCAGTACTTC CASSQAGTSGSYEQYF
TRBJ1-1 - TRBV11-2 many TGTGCCAGCAGCGTAATACAGGGTTTAAGAGGATGGGACACTGAAGCTTTCTTT CASSVIQGLRGWDTEAFF
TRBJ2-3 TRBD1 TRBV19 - TGTGCCAGTAGGCCAATAGGGGGCCGTGGCACAGATACGCAGTATTTT CASRPIGGRGTDTQYF
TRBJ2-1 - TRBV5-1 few TGCGCCAGCAGCTTGGCCGGGGGGCCGCTAACCTACAATGAGCAGTTCTTC CASSLAGGPLTYNEQFF
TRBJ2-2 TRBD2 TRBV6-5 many TGTGCCAGCAGTTACTCTAGCGGGAGCGTTAACACCGGGGAGCTGTTTTTT CASSYSSGSVNTGELFF
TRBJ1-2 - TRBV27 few TGTGCCAGCAGTTCTACGCCTCACTTC CASSSTPHF
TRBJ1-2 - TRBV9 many TGTGCCAGCAGCCCTGGACACAAGAGGAACTACACCTTC CASSPGHKRNYTF
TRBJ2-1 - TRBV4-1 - TGTGCCAGCAGCCAAGTTCTGGGGGTGGAGCAGTTCTTC CASSQVLGVEQFF
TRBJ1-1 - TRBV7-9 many TGTGCCAGCAGCGTGGAGCCATACACTGAAGCTTTCTTT CASSVEPYTEAFF
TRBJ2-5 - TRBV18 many TGTGCCAGCTCACCACAGAGGGAGACCCAGTACTTC CASSPQRETQYF
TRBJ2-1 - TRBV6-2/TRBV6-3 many TGTGCCAGCAGTTCTAGTGACGCCCCCTACAATGAGCAGTTCTTC CASSSSDAPYNEQFF
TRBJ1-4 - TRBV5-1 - TGCGCCAGCGCCTCCGAGAACAGGAGAGGAGAAAAACTGTTTTTT CASASENRRGEKLFF
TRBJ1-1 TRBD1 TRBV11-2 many TGTGCCAGCAGCCCCCACAGGGGTAGTCTTAGTTACACTGAAGCTTTCTTT CASSPHRGSLSYTEAFF
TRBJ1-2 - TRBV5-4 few TGTGCCAGCAGTCCTAGTACAGGGATGTATGGCTACACCTTC CASSPSTGMYGYTF
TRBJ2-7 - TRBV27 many TGTGCCAGCAGGGCAGGTCTATACGAGCAGTACTTC CASRAGLYEQYF
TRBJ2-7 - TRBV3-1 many TGTGCCAGCAGCCGCACGGAGCGGGACGAGCAGTACTTC CASSRTERDEQYF
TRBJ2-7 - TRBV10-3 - TGTGCCATCAGGGGGAGCTGGGAAGACGAGCAGTACTTC CAIRGSWEDEQYF
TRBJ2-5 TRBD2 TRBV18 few TGTGCCAGCTCACCACCGGGTCGGGAGGGGCGCCAAGAGACCCAGTACTTC CASSPPGREGRQETQYF
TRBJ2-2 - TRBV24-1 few TGTGCCACCTCCTCCCCAGGGTCCACCGGGGAGCTGTTTTTT CATSSPGSTGELFF
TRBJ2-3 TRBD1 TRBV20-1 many TGCAGTGCTAGGGGGACAGGGGATGATACGCAGTATTTT CSARGTGDDTQYF
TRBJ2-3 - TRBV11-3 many TGTGCCAGCAGCGCCCGGGCAGGGAACACAGATACGCAGTATTTT CASSARAGNTDTQYF
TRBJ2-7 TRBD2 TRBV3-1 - TGTGCCAGCAGCCAAAGGGAAGCGGGATTAACTTACGAGCAGTACTTC CASSQREAGLTYEQYF
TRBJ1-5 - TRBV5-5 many TGTGCCAGCAGCTTGGTTAGGGGAAGTCAGCCCCAGCATTTT CASSLVRGSQPQHF
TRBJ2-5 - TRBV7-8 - TGTGCCAGCAGCGATAGGGGTAGCGGCCAAGAGACCCAGTACTTC CASSDRGSGQETQYF
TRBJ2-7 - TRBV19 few TGTGCCAGTAGTATGGACACCGGGACGGACTACGCCTACGAGCAGTACTTC CASSMDTGTDYAYEQYF
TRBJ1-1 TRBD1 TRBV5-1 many TGCGCCAGCAGCTTCACACCGGGACAGGGGGCGCGTATAGGTGAAGCTTTCTTT CASSFTPGQGARIGEAFF